The rows below give T cell receptor beta chains drawn from one sample of a study of cytomegalovirus exposure and HLA in healthy donors. TCRdb's table, derived via immunoSEQ multiplex PCR, lists solely in-frame clones and lacks some. The profile shows 150,000 to 200,000 clones, roughly 91% of them singletons. The sample taken for sequencing was PBMCs. The receptors were gathered from a woman aged 18 to 35 in good health and CMV-seropositive. CDR3s include the opening cysteine and the closing phenylalanine or tryptophan. A D gene is named only where the DNA matches it firmly. Rows give clone size only sometimes, using once, few, many, or a class for an expanded clone.

>.|TRBJ1-5|TRBV19|.
CASSIGGSPQHF
TGTGCCAGTAGTATAGGGGGCTCGCCCCAGCATTTT
>TRBD1|TRBJ1-2|TRBV25-1|once
CASRGTGGENYGYTF
TGTGCCAGCAGGGGGACAGGGGGCGAAAACTATGGCTACACCTTC
>.|TRBJ1-5|TRBV7-3|.
CASSLTGGLNQPQHF
TGTGCCAGCAGCTTAACAGGAGGGCTCAATCAGCCCCAGCATTTT
>TRBD1|TRBJ2-7|TRBV11-3|.
CASSLGTGIYEQYF
TGTGCCAGCAGCTTAGGGACAGGGATCTACGAGCAGTACTTC
>.|TRBJ1-5|TRBV19|.
CASRVRGDQPQHF
TGTGCCAGCAGGGTCCGGGGGGATCAGCCCCAGCATTTT
>.|TRBJ1-4|TRBV5-1|.
CASSTTATNEKLFF
TGCGCCAGCAGTACGACAGCAACTAATGAAAAACTGTTTTTT
>.|TRBJ2-3|TRBV19|once
CASLSRSTDTQYF
TGTGCCAGTCTCTCGCGGAGCACAGATACGCAGTATTTT
>TRBD1|TRBJ1-2|TRBV15|.
CATRPSPGQGTYGYTF
TGTGCCACCAGACCATCCCCGGGACAGGGGACCTATGGCTACACCTTC
>.|TRBJ2-1|TRBV2|once
CASTEGVARVSINEQFF
TGTGCCAGCACTGAAGGGGTGGCCAGGGTCAGTATCAATGAGCAGTTCTTC
>TRBD2|TRBJ2-1|TRBV10-2|.
CASSESGTSFSDEQFF
TGCGCCAGCAGTGAGTCCGGGACTAGTTTTTCCGATGAGCAGTTCTTC
>TRBD1|TRBJ1-4|TRBV11-2|.
CASRTGGATNEKLFF
TGTGCCAGCAGAACAGGGGGGGCAACTAATGAAAAACTGTTTTTT
>TRBD2|TRBJ2-1|TRBV7-2|.
CASSLANTGLAGYGEQFF
TGTGCCAGCAGCTTAGCGAATACGGGACTAGCGGGATACGGTGAGCAGTTCTTC